This T cell receptor beta chain was profiled in a study of control samples from healthy donors and cancer patients. Here immunoSEQ multiplex PCR was the method, and the copy in TCRdb shows in-frame clones only, minus some. The sample has about 210,000 clones. Germline CDR1 reads SGHRS; CDR2 reads YFSETQ. The trim removed 4 bases at V and 8 bases at J, leaving 20 bases unmatched. The CDR3 runs 18 residues. The TCR originated in a woman between 25 and 40 years old in good health. V is TRBV5-1 and J is TRBJ2-4, with 8 bases fitting TRBD1. Material: blood. The CDR3 nucleotides are TGCGCCAGCAGCGTGACCGCTAGACAGGGGAGGAACCGAGACATTCAGTACTTC. It encodes CASSVTARQGRNRDIQYF. Combining the CDR3 with reference TRBV5-1 and TRBJ2-4 gives the whole variable domain KAGVTQTPRYLIKTRGQQVTLSCSPISGHRSVSWYQQTPGQGLQFLFEYFSETQRNKGNFPGRFSGRQFSNSRSEMNVSTLELGDSALYLCASSVTARQGRNRDIQYFGAGTRLSVL.